Below, 15 T cell receptor beta chains from the same sample are listed, as sequenced in a study of CD4+ T cells in melanoma. Clones were sequenced by immunoSEQ multiplex PCR, and TCRdb holds only the in-frame ones, with some missing. The table includes about 140,000 clones, around 90% detected once. These TCRs come from a human donor with melanoma.

This clone was picked up one time. The genes are TRBV5-1 and TRBJ1-4; TRBD1 agrees at 7 bases. J lost 5 bases, V lost 4 bases, and 11 bases had no gene match. Germline CDR1 is SGHRS and CDR2 is YFSETQ. The CDR3 runs 16 residues. CDR3 nucleotides: TGCGCCAGCAGCCCAGGGACAGTGGGTACCAATGAAAAACTGTTTTTT. This encodes CASSPGTVGTNEKLFF.

The rearrangement joins TRBV18 to TRBJ1-1; D may be TRBD1 (5 bases). Germline-derived CDR1 and CDR2 are KGHSH and LQKENI. The CDR3 contains 12 residues. The V gene lost 8 bases and the J gene lost 4 bases, with 11 bases spanning the gap. CDR3 region: CASRDSSTEAFF. In nucleotides, the CDR3 is TGTGCCAGCCGCGACAGTTCCACTGAAGCTTTCTTT.

This clone was detected only once. V usage is TRBV4-1 and J usage is TRBJ2-7, with TRBD2 identical over 7 bases. Per germline, CDR1 MGHRA and CDR2 YSYEKL. The CDR3 extends over 17 amino acids. V trimming: 1 base; J trimming: 9 bases; junction bases outside the gene matches: 18. CDR3: CASSQAAAGLNVLGQYF. DNA for the CDR3: TGCGCCAGCAGCCAAGCAGCGGCGGGACTAAACGTCTTGGGGCAGTACTTC.

CDR3 DNA: TGTGCCTGGAGCCAGCCGGGACAGGGTTCCGAGACCCAGTACTTC. It specifies CAWSQPGQGSETQYF. The chain uses TRBV30 and TRBJ2-5; the match to TRBD1 covers 9 bases. V dropped 3 bases and J dropped 5; count of bases not matched to a gene: 10. Germline V gives CDR1 GTSNPN, CDR2 SVGIG (reference sequence). The CDR3 contains 15 residues.

V and J are TRBV5-1 and TRBJ2-5; possible D gene TRBD1, 5 bases. The CDR3 covers 13 residues. The V end was cut by 10 bases, the J end by 1 base, with 14 bases between. Per the germline V gene, CDR1 is SGHRS and CDR2 is YFSETQ. CDR3: CASMKGPQETQYF. The CDR3 coding sequence is TGCGCCTCGATGAAGGGGCCCCAAGAGACCCAGTACTTC.

The chain employs TRBV6-1 and TRBJ2-2; TRBD1 matches at 7 bases. V shed 1 base and J 7 bases; nucleotides not matched to a gene: 3. Germline CDR1 and CDR2: MNHNS and SASEGT. CDR3 length equals 14 residues. The CDR3 sequence is CASSEDNRGGELFF. CDR3 DNA: TGTGCCAGCAGTGAAGACAACAGGGGCGGGGAGCTGTTTTTT.

This chain links TRBV7-6 with TRBJ1-5, with a tentative D call TRBD1 (5 bases). CDR3 length: 12 residues. Trimming cost V 5 bases and J 9 bases, with 11 bases left between them. Germline V lookup: CDR1 SGHVS, CDR2 FNYEAQ. The CDR3 DNA follows: TGTGCCAGCAGCCTAACGCAGGGGCCCCAGCATTTT. Translation: CASSLTQGPQHF.

The chain joins TRBV2 to TRBJ1-3; TRBD1 matches 7 bases. Looked up from germline, CDR1 is SNHLY and CDR2 is FYNNEI. V lost 4 bases and J lost 0; bases outside the gene matches: 0. The CDR3 runs to 14 residues. The CDR3 is CASSGQGSGNTIYF. The CDR3 DNA is TGTGCCAGCAGTGGACAGGGCTCTGGAAACACCATATATTTT.

The chain combines TRBV18 with TRBJ2-3; D gene ambiguous. V was trimmed by 3 bases and J by 0 bases, leaving 7 bases between them. The CDR3 has 14 amino acids. In germline, CDR1 is KGHSH, CDR2 LQKENI. CDR3 sequence reads: CASSPIESTDTQYF. DNA for the CDR3: TGTGCCAGCTCACCTATCGAAAGCACAGATACGCAGTATTTT.

The chain recombines TRBV19 with TRBJ1-1; the D is unclear. CDR3 length: 16 residues. Trimming cost V 4 bases and J 5 bases, with 20 bases left between them. Germline V lookup: CDR1 LNHDA, CDR2 SQIVND (reference sequence). The CDR3 DNA reads as TGTGCCAGTAGTAACCCCTCTGAAAGCAGAAGGACTGAAGCTTTCTTT. This encodes CASSNPSESRRTEAFF.

The rearrangement uses TRBV7-2 and TRBJ2-3; TRBD2 matches 14 bases. CDR1 is SGHTA, CDR2 FQGNSA, per germline. After removal of 2 bases from V and 5 bases from J, the junction contained 3 bases not matched to a gene. The CDR3 is 16 residues long. CDR3: CASSLRLAGGQDTQYF. The DNA for the CDR3 is TGTGCCAGCAGCTTAAGACTAGCGGGGGGGCAAGATACGCAGTATTTT. Combining the CDR3 with reference TRBV7-2 and TRBJ2-3 gives the whole variable domain GAGVSQSPSNKVTEKGKDVELRCDPISGHTALYWYRQSLGQGLEFLIYFQGNSAPDKSGLPSDRFSAERTGGSVSTLTIQRTQQEDSAVYLCASSLRLAGGQDTQYFGPGTRLTVL.

The rearrangement joins TRBV5-1 to TRBJ2-7; the D gene is possibly TRBD2 (7 bases). CDR3 length: 17 amino acids. V lost 1 base, J lost 2 bases, and 19 bases lay in between. Germline V gene data show CDR1 as SGHRS and CDR2 as YFSETQ. The CDR3 region is CASSLSGGGSITYEQYF. CDR3 in DNA: TGCGCCAGCAGCTTGTCGGGGGGCGGCAGTATCACCTACGAGCAGTACTTC.

This chain joins TRBV7-3 and TRBJ1-1; 9 bases match TRBD1. J lost 6 bases, V lost 5 bases, and 4 bases had no gene match. The CDR3 is 13 residues long. Germline lookup yields CDR1 SGHTA and CDR2 FQGTGA. The CDR3 spells CASSPWTGAEAFF. DNA of the CDR3: TGTGCCAGCAGCCCCTGGACAGGGGCTGAAGCTTTCTTT.

The chain couples TRBV6-5 to TRBJ1-2; 7 bases are a match to TRBD1. Per the germline V gene, CDR1 is MNHEY and CDR2 is SVGAGI. V lost 6 bases, J lost 4 bases, and 5 bases stayed unmatched. This CDR3 region has 13 residues. The CDR3 nucleotides are TGTGCCAGCAGATCGACAGGGCCCTATGGCTACACCTTC. Protein product: CASRSTGPYGYTF.

This chain joins TRBV5-1 and TRBJ1-2; D is unclear. Per germline, CDR1 SGHRS and CDR2 YFSETQ. The V end lost 3 bases, the J end lost 0 bases, and 9 bases lay between the germline ends. CDR3 length: 14 residues. The CDR3 region has the DNA TGCGCCAGCAGCTCCGACGGCTCTAACTATGGCTACACCTTC. Translation: CASSSDGSNYGYTF.